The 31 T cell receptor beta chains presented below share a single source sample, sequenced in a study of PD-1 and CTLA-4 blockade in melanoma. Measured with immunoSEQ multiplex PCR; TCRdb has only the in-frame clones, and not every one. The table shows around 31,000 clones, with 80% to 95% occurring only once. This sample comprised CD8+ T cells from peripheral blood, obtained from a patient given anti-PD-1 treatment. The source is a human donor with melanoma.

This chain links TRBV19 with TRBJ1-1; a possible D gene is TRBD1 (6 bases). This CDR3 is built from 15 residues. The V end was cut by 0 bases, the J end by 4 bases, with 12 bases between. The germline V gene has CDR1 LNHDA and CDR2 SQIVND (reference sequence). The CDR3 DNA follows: TGTGCCAGTAGTATAGACGGGGGCACACTCACTGAAGCTTTCTTT. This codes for CASSIDGGTLTEAFF.

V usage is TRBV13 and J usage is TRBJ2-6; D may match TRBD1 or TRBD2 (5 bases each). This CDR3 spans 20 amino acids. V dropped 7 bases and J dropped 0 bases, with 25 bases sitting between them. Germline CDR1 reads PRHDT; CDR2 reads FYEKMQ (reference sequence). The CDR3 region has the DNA TGTGCCAGCACCCACTCTAAGACTGGGGGATTTAGCTCTGGGGCCAACGTCCTGACTTTC. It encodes CASTHSKTGGFSSGANVLTF.

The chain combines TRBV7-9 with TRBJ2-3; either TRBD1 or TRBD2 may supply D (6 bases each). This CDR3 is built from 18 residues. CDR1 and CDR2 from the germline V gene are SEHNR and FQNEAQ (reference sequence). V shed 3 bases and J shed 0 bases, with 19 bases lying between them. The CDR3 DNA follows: TGTGCCAGCAGCTTTAGTCCGGGGGCCACTTCTAGCACAGATACGCAGTATTTT. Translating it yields CASSFSPGATSSTDTQYF. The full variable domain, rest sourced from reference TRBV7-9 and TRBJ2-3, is DTGVSQNPRHKITKRGQNVTFRCDPISEHNRLYWYRQTLGQGPEFLTYFQNEAQLEKSRLLSDRFSAERPKGSFSTLEIQRTEQGDSAMYLCASSFSPGATSSTDTQYFGPGTRLTVL.

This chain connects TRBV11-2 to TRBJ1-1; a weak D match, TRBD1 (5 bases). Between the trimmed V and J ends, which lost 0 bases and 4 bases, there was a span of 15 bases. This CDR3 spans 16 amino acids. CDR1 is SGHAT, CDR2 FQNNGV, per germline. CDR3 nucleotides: TGTGCCAGCAGCTTAGAGGTCCAGGGTTCGATCACTGAAGCTTTCTTT. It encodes CASSLEVQGSITEAFF.

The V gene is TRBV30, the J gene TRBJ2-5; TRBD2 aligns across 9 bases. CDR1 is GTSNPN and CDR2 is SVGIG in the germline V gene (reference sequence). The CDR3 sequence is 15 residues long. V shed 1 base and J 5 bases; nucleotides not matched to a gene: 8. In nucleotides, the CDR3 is TGTGCCTGGAGTGCGTTTAGCGGGAGTGGGGAGACCCAGTACTTC. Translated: CAWSAFSGSGETQYF.

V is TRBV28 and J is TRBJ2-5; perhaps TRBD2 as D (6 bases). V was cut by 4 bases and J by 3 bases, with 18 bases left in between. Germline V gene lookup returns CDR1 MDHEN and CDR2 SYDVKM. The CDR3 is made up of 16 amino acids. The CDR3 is CASSSSLSGGKETQYF. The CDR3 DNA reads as TGTGCCAGCAGTTCCTCTTTGTCTGGGGGGAAAGAGACCCAGTACTTC.

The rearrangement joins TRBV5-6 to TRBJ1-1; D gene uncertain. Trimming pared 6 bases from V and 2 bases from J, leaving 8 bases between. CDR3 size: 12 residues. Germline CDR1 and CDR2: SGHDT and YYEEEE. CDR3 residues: CASTTGNTEAFF. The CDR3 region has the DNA TGTGCCAGCACGACGGGTAACACTGAAGCTTTCTTT.

The CDR3 region is CASSLVGTGTEKLFF. CDR3 coding DNA: TGTGCCAGCAGCTTGGTAGGGACAGGGACGGAAAAACTGTTTTTT. V gene TRBV5-8 combines with J gene TRBJ1-4, with 9 positions matching TRBD1. Germline V CDR1 and CDR2: SGHTS, YDEGEE. Losses at the gene ends were 0 bases for V and 8 bases for J; bases not matched to a gene: 5. The CDR3 sequence is 15 residues long.

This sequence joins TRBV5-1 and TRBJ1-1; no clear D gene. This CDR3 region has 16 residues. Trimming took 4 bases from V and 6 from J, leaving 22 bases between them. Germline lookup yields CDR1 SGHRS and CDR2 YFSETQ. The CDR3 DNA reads TGCGCCAGCAGCCATATAACCCCAACTGGGTACTCTGAAGCTTTCTTT. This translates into CASSHITPTGYSEAFF.

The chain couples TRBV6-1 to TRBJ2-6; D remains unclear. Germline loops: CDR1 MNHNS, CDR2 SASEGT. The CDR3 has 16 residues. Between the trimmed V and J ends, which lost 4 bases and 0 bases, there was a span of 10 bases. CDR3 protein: CASSVLQISGANVLTF. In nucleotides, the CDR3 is TGTGCCAGCAGTGTGCTTCAGATCTCTGGGGCCAACGTCCTGACTTTC.

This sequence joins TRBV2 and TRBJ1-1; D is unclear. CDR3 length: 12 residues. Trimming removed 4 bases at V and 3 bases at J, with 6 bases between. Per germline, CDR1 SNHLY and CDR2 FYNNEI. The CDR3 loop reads CASSVGDTEAFF. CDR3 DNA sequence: TGTGCCAGCAGTGTAGGCGACACTGAAGCTTTCTTT.

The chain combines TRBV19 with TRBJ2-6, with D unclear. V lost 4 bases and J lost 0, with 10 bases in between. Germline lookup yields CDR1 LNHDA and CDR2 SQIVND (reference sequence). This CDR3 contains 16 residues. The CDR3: CASSKENLSGANVLTF. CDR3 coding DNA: TGTGCCAGTAGTAAAGAGAACCTCTCTGGGGCCAACGTCCTGACTTTC.

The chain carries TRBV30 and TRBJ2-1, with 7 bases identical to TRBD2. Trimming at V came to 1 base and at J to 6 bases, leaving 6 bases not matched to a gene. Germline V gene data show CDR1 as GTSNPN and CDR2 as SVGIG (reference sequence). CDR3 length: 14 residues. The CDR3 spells CAWSGTSEFNEQFF. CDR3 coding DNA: TGTGCCTGGAGTGGAACTAGCGAATTCAATGAGCAGTTCTTC.

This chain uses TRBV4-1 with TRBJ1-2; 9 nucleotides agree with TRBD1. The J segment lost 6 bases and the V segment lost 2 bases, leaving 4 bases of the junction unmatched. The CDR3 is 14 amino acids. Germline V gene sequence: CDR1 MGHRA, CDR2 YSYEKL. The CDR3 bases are TGCGCCAGCAGCCAACGGACAGGGGTCGATGGCTACACCTTC. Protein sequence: CASSQRTGVDGYTF.

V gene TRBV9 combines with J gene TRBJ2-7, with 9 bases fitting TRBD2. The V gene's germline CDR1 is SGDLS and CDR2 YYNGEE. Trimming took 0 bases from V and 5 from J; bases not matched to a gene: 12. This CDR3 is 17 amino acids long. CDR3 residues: CASSVEIVGSGSNEQYF. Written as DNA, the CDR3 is TGTGCCAGCAGCGTAGAAATTGTTGGTAGCGGGAGCAACGAGCAGTACTTC.

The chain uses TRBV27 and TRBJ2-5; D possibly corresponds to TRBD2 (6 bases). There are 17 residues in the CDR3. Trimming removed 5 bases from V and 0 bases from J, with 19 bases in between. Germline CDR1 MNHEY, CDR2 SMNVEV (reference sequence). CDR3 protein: CASSPILAEAYQETQYF. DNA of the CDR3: TGTGCCAGCAGTCCCATTTTAGCGGAGGCGTACCAAGAGACCCAGTACTTC.

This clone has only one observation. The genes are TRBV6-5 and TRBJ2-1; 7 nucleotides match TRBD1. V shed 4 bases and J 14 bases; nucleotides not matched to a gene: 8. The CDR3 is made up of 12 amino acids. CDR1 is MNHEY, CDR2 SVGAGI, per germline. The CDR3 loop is CASSSGQVEEFF. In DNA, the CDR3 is TGTGCCAGCAGTTCCGGACAGGTCGAAGAGTTCTTC.

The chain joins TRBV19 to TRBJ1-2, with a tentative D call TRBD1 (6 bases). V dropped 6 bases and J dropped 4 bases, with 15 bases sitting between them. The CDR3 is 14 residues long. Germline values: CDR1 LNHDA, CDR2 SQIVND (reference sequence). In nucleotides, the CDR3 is TGTGCCAGTAGCCCACAGGGACGGGTCTATGGCTACACCTTC. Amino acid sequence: CASSPQGRVYGYTF.

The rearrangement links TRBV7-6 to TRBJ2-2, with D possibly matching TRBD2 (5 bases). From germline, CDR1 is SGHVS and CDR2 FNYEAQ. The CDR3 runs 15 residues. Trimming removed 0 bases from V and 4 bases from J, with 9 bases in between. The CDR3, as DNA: TGTGCCAGCAGCTTAGCGTGGGGAGCCACCGGGGAGCTGTTTTTT. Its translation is CASSLAWGATGELFF.

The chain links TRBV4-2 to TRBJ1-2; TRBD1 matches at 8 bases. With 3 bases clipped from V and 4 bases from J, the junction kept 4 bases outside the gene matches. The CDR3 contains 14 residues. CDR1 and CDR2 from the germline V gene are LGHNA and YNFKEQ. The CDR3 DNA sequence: TGTGCCAGCAGCCAGGATGGGACAGGCTATGGCTACACCTTC. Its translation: CASSQDGTGYGYTF.

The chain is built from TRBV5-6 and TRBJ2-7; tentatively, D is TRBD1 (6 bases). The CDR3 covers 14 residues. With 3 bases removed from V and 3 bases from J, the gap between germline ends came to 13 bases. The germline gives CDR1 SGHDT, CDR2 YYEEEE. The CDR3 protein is CASSSSGTSYEQYF. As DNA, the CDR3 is TGTGCCAGCAGCTCCTCCGGGACAAGCTACGAGCAGTACTTC.

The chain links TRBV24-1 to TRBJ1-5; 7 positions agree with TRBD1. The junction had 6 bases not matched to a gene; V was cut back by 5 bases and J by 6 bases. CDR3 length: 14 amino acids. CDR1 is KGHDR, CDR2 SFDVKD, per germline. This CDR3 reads CATSGPGGTQPQHF. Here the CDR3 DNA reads TGTGCCACCAGTGGCCCAGGGGGAACTCAGCCCCAGCATTTT.

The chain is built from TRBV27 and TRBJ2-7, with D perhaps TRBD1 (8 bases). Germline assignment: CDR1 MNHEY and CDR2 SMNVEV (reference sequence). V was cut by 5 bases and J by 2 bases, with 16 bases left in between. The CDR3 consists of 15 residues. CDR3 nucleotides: TGTGCCAGCAGTCCCACAGGGGGGGCAACCTACGAGCAGTACTTC. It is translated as CASSPTGGATYEQYF.

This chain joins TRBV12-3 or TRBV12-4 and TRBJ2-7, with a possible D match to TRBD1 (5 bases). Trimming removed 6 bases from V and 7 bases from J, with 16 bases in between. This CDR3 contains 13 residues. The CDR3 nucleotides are TGTGCCAGCAGCCCCATGGGGCGCTTGGAGCAGTACTTC. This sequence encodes CASSPMGRLEQYF.

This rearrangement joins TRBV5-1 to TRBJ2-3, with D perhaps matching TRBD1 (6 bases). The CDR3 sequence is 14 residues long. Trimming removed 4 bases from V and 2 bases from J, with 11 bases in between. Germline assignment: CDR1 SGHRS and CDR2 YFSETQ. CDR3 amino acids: CASSADSFTDTQYF. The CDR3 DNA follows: TGCGCCAGCAGCGCGGACAGTTTCACAGATACGCAGTATTTT.

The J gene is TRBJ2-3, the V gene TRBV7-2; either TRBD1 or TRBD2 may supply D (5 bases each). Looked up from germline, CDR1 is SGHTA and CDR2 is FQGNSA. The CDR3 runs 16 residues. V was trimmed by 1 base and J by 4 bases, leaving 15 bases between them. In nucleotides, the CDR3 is TGTGCCAGCAGCTTAGGGACTTGGGGGATCGCAGATACGCAGTATTTT. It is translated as CASSLGTWGIADTQYF. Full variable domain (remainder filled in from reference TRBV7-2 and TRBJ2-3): GAGVSQSPSNKVTEKGKDVELRCDPISGHTALYWYRQSLGQGLEFLIYFQGNSAPDKSGLPSDRFSAERTGGSVSTLTIQRTQQEDSAVYLCASSLGTWGIADTQYFGPGTRLTVL.

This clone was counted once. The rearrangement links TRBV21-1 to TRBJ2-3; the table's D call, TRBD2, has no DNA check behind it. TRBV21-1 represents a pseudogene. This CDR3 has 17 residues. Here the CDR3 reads CASSTQPSGGCTDTQYF. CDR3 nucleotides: TGTGCCAGCAGCACACAGCCTAGCGGGGGCTGCACAGATACGCAGTATTTT.

The CDR3 loop is CASSMDSGLYGYTF. The CDR3 DNA is TGTGCCAGTAGTATGGATTCAGGACTCTATGGCTACACCTTC. J is TRBJ1-2 and V is TRBV19; D remains unclear. Germline values: CDR1 LNHDA, CDR2 SQIVND (reference sequence). This CDR3 has 14 amino acids. Between the trimmed V and J ends, which lost 3 bases and 4 bases, there was a span of 12 bases. Supplemented by reference TRBV19 and TRBJ1-2, the full variable domain reads DGGITQSPKYLFRKEGQNVTLSCEQNLNHDAMYWYRQDPGQGLRLIYYSQIVNDFQKGDIAEGYSVSREKKESFPLTVTSAQKNPTAFYLCASSMDSGLYGYTFGSGTRLTVV.

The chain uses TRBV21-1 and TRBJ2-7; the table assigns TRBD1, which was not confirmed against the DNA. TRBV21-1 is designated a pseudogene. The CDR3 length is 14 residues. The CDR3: CASSSRGPDYEQYF. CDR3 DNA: TGTGCCAGCAGCAGCAGGGGCCCCGACTACGAGCAGTACTTC.

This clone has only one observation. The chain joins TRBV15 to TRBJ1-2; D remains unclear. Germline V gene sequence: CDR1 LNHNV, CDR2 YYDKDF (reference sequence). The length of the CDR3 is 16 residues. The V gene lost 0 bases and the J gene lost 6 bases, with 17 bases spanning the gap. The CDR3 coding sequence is TGTGCCACCAGCAGAGAGGGTTGGAGAGATGAGAATGGCTACACCTTC. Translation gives CATSREGWRDENGYTF.

The CDR3 sequence is CASSLYQGATEAFF. In DNA, the CDR3 is TGTGCCAGCAGCTTATATCAGGGGGCCACTGAAGCTTTCTTT. The chain combines TRBV7-9 with TRBJ1-1; TRBD1 matches 8 bases. Trimming at V came to 2 bases and at J to 4 bases, leaving 3 bases not matched to a gene. This CDR3 has 14 amino acids. CDR1 is SEHNR, CDR2 FQNEAQ, per germline (reference sequence).